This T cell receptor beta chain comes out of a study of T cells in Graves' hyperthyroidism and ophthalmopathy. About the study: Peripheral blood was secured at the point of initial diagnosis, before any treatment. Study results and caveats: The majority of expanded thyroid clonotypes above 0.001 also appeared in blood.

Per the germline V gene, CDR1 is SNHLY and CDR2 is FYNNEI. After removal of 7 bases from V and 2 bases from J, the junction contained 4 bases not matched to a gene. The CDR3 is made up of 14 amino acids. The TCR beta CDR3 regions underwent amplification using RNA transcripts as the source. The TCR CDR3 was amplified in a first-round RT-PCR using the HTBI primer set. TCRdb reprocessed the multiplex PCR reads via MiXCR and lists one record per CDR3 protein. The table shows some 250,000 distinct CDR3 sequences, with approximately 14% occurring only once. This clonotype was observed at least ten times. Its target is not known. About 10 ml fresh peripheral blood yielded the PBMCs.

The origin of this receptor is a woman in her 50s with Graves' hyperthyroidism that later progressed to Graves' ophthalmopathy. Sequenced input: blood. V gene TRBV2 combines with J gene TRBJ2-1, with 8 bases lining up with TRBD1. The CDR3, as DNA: TGTGCCAGCAAGCGGACAGGGACCTACAATGAGCAGTTCTTC. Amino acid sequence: CASKRTGTYNEQFF.